This TCR beta chain was sequenced during a study of T cell changes during pregnancy in multiple sclerosis. Germline loops: CDR1 LNHDA, CDR2 SQIVND (reference sequence). This CDR3 spans 15 amino acids. The ends lost 5 bases at V and 8 bases at J; junction bases unmatched: 8. This clone appeared once. Sequenced by immunoSEQ multiplex PCR; TCRdb stores in-frame clones only, minus some. The sample contains tens of thousands of clones, approximately 89% of which appear only once. Sequencing was performed on peripheral blood, taken before pregnancy. This sequence joins TRBV19 and TRBJ1-4, with 10 bases identical to TRBD1. This sequence originates from a female donor with multiple sclerosis, enrolled in a pregnancy study. CDR3 sequence: CASSGRDRGYEKLFF. As DNA, the CDR3 is TGTGCCAGTAGTGGCCGGGACAGGGGTTACGAAAAACTGTTTTTT.